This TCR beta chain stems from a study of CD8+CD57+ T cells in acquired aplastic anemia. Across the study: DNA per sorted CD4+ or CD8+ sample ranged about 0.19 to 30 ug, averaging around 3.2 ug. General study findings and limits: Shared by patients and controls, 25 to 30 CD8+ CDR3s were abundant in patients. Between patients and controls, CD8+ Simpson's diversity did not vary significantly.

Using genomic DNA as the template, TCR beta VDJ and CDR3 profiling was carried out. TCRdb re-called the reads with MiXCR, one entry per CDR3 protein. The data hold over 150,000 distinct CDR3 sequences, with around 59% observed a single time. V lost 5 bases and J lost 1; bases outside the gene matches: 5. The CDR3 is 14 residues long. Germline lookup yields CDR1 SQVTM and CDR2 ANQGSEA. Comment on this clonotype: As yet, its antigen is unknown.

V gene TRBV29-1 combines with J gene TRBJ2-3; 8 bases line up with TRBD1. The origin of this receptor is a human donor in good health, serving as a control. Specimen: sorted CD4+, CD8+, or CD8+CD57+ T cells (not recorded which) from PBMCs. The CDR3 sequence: CSVSGGRGTDTQYF. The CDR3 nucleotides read TGCAGCGTTTCAGGGGGCAGAGGCACAGATACGCAGTATTTT.